These 2 T cell receptor beta chains originate from one sample sequenced in a study of a mutant IDH1 vaccine in newly diagnosed glioma (dated by TCRdb to the early 2020s). The sample's time point label is to be understood as: baseline, week 1 (first vaccination visit). Interpreted using the paper, the treatment or condition label stands for: pre-vaccination baseline after standard-of-care therapy. Libraries were made using the immunoSEQ multiplex PCR assay. TCRdb took this table from immuneACCESS and kept in-frame rearrangements with V and J called. Such tables lack part of the clones; where checked against another copy, unresolved V genes explain under half of the gap, and the rest is unexplained. In all, the sample holds about 50,000 clones, and roughly 88% of those were seen once. Jointly, the top ten make up about 2.4% of the sample. The sample here was PBMCs, taken from a glioma patient treated with radiotherapy, temozolomide or both. Every receptor here comes from a man between 35 and 55 years old with glioma.

This clone was recorded only once. This chain links TRBV7-2 with TRBJ2-3; D gene unclear. Germline CDR1 SGHTA, CDR2 FQGNSA. V lost 5 bases to trimming and J lost 2 bases, with 5 bases between them. The CDR3 consists of 12 residues. CDR3 nucleotides: TGTGCCAGCAGCCGCTACACAGATACGCAGTATTTT. It translates to CASSRYTDTQYF.

The genes are TRBV29-1 and TRBJ1-1, with D unclear. Germline CDR1 and CDR2: SQVTM and ANQGSEA. There are 11 residues in the CDR3. V lost 7 bases and J lost 1, with 7 bases in between. Written as DNA, the CDR3 is TGCAGCGCAGACGGGAACACTGAAGCTTTCTTT. Residues: CSADGNTEAFF.